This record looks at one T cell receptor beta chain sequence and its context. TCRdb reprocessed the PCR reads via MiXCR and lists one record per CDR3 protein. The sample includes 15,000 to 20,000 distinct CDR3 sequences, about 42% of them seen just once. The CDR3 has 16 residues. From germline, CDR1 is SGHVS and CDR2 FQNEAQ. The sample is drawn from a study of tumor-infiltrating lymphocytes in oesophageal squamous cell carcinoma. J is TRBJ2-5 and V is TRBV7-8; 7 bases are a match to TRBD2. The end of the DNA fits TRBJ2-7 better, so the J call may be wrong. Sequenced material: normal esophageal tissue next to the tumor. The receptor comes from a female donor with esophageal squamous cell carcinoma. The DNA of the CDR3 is TGTGCCAGCAGCTTAGCGCTTGGTAGCGGGTCCTACGAGCAGTACTTC. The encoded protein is CASSLALGSGSYEQYF.